This passage covers 5 T cell receptor beta chains from one sample sequenced in a study of T cell responses to AZD1222 COVID-19 vaccine. Clones were sequenced by immunoSEQ multiplex PCR, and TCRdb holds only the in-frame ones, with some missing. The profile covers approximately 210,000 clones, with 90% to 95% appearing a single time and 1.7% taken by the ten largest. Sample: peripheral blood, taken 28 days after the second dose of the MenACWY control vaccine. The source of these receptors is an adult who received the MenACWY meningococcal vaccine as a control.

The genes are TRBV3-1 (or the pseudogene TRBV3-2) and TRBJ1-5; TRBD1 matches 7 bases. The germline V gene has CDR1 LGHDT and CDR2 YNNKEL (reference sequence). This CDR3 has 15 residues. J gave up 4 bases and V 1 base, and 4 bases lay outside the gene matches. In DNA, the CDR3 is TGTGCCAGCAGCCAAGTAGCAGGGGGAAATCAGCCCCAGCATTTT. It is translated as CASSQVAGGNQPQHF.

This chain uses TRBV28 with TRBJ1-2; 10 nucleotides align to TRBD1. The CDR3 is 14 residues long. V was pared by 5 bases and J by 6 bases, with 6 bases of the junction left unmatched. Germline V gene lookup returns CDR1 MDHEN and CDR2 SYDVKM. The CDR3 loop is CASSDPGTGDGYTF. CDR3 bases: TGTGCCAGCAGTGACCCCGGGACAGGGGATGGCTACACCTTC.

The rearrangement uses TRBV4-1 and TRBJ1-1; possibly TRBD1 for D (5 bases). This CDR3 is 15 amino acids long. Trimming cost V 1 base and J 4 bases, with 13 bases left between them. CDR1 and CDR2 (germline): MGHRA, YSYEKL. The chain's CDR3 is CASSQGGQGSTEAFF. The CDR3 DNA reads as TGCGCCAGCAGCCAAGGAGGGCAGGGAAGCACTGAAGCTTTCTTT.

The gene calls are TRBV21-1 and TRBJ2-1; the table gives TRBD1 as D, unverified against the DNA. TRBV21-1 is annotated as a pseudogene. CDR3 length: 16 residues. The CDR3 protein is CASSKLRQGRGNEQFF. The CDR3 DNA sequence: TGTGCCAGCAGCAAACTGAGGCAGGGTAGGGGAAATGAGCAGTTCTTC.

This chain uses TRBV6-5 with TRBJ2-3, with unresolved D. The germline V and J ends were trimmed by 8 bases and 5 bases, with 14 bases remaining between them. Germline V gene sequence: CDR1 MNHEY, CDR2 SVGAGI. The CDR3 runs 13 residues. CDR3: CASGPMVGDTQYF. CDR3 DNA sequence: TGTGCCAGCGGCCCGATGGTCGGAGATACGCAGTATTTT.